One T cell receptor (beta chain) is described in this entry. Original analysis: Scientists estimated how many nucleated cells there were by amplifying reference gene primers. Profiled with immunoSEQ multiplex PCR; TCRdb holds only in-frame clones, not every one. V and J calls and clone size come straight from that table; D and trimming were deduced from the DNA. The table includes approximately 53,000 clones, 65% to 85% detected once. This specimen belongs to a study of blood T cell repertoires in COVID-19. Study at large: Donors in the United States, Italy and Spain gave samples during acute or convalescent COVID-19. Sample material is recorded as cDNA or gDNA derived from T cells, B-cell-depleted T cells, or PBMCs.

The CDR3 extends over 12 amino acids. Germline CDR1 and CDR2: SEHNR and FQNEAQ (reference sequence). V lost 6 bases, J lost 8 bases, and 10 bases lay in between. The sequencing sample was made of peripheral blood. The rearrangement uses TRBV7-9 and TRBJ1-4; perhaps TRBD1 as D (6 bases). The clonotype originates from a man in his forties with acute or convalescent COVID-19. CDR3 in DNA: TGTGCCAGCAGGGGGGCGGAGGAAAAACTGTTTTTT. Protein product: CASRGAEEKLFF.